The 28 T cell receptor beta chains given below trace back to one sample, sequenced in a study of blood T cell repertoires in COVID-19. The method was immunoSEQ multiplex PCR; TCRdb's version includes in-frame clones alone and lacks a portion of them. The profile shows roughly 400,000 clones, 90% of them singletons. The sample consisted of PBMCs or T cells enriched from blood (not recorded which). The receptors stem from a man between 18 and 35 years old who had recovered from COVID-19.

This clone occurred a few times. The chain is built from TRBV6-2 or TRBV6-3 and TRBJ1-6, with 7 bases fitting TRBD1. The CDR3 is 12 residues long. Germline trimming cut 2 bases from V and 17 bases from J; bases unmatched to any gene: 6. The V gene's germline CDR1 is MNHEY and CDR2 SVGEGT. The CDR3 loop reads CASSYHRGPVHF. CDR3 DNA sequence: TGTGCCAGCAGTTACCACAGGGGCCCCGTCCACTTT.

The CDR3 DNA sequence: TGTGCCAGCAGCTGGACAAAGACAGCAACTAATGAAAAACTGTTTTTT. It yields the protein CASSWTKTATNEKLFF. J is TRBJ1-4 and V is TRBV5-8, with D perhaps TRBD1 (5 bases). Trimming shortened V by 3 bases and J by 0 bases, and 12 bases separated the two germline ends. CDR1 and CDR2 (germline): SGHTS, YDEGEE. The CDR3 has 16 amino acids.

The V gene is TRBV4-1, the J gene TRBJ2-1, with D maybe TRBD2 (6 bases). Trimming stripped 1 base from V and 7 bases from J, with 17 bases between. Germline CDR1 is MGHRA and CDR2 is YSYEKL. The CDR3 runs 16 residues. CDR3 in DNA: TGCGCCAGCAGCCAAGTCCCTAGCGAGATGACGAATGAGCAGTTCTTC. This sequence encodes CASSQVPSEMTNEQFF.

The chain recombines TRBV28 with TRBJ2-1; 8 bases match TRBD2. This CDR3 is 16 amino acids long. The trim removed 3 bases at V and 0 bases at J, leaving 4 bases unmatched. Germline V gene lookup returns CDR1 MDHEN and CDR2 SYDVKM. The CDR3 reads CASSFGGLVSYNEQFF. Written as DNA, the CDR3 is TGTGCCAGCAGTTTCGGGGGACTAGTCTCCTACAATGAGCAGTTCTTC.

The CDR3 loop reads CASSEGGGISYEQYF. CDR3 DNA: TGTGCCAGCAGCGAGGGCGGGGGAATATCCTACGAGCAGTACTTC. The V call is TRBV9, the J call TRBJ2-7; 7 bases match TRBD2. With 3 bases clipped from V and 1 base from J, the junction kept 7 bases outside the gene matches. The CDR3 runs to 15 residues. The V gene's germline CDR1 is SGDLS and CDR2 YYNGEE.

The count of this clone is one. This chain uses TRBV2 with TRBJ2-7; 8 nucleotides agree with TRBD2. Trimming removed 7 bases from V and 1 base from J; junction bases left unmatched: 12. Germline lookup yields CDR1 SNHLY and CDR2 FYNNEI. CDR3 length equals 16 residues. The CDR3 sequence: CASTFSSGRSSYEQYF. As DNA, the CDR3 is TGTGCCAGCACCTTTTCTAGCGGGCGATCTTCCTACGAGCAGTACTTC.

The chain employs TRBV2 and TRBJ2-3; possible D gene TRBD2, 6 bases. The CDR3 spans 14 residues. CDR1 SNHLY and CDR2 FYNNEI come from the germline V gene. Trimming stripped 6 bases from V and 6 bases from J, with 16 bases between. The CDR3, as DNA: TGTGCCAGCAGAGACCGGGGGAAGAGGGATACGCAGTATTTT. Translation gives CASRDRGKRDTQYF.

This clone was seen only once. This chain connects TRBV9 to TRBJ1-2, with 7 bases fitting TRBD1. CDR1 is SGDLS and CDR2 is YYNGEE in the germline V gene. The CDR3 sequence is 15 residues long. Losses at the gene ends were 2 bases for V and 1 base for J; bases not matched to a gene: 5. The CDR3 sequence is CASSVGTAVNYGYTF. The CDR3 bases are TGTGCCAGCAGCGTCGGGACAGCGGTTAACTATGGCTACACCTTC.

This clone showed up just once. The rearrangement uses TRBV6-9 and TRBJ1-1; D may be TRBD1 (6 bases). The CDR3 contains 11 residues. The germline V gene has CDR1 MNHGY and CDR2 SVAAGI. Trimming cost V 4 bases and J 9 bases, with 9 bases left between them. CDR3 in DNA: TGTGCCAGCAGTTGGCAGGGGAAAGCTTTCTTT. As protein: CASSWQGKAFF.

V gene TRBV19 combines with J gene TRBJ2-2; D remains unclear. Germline CDR1 LNHDA, CDR2 SQIVND (reference sequence). V was clipped by 9 bases and J by 6 bases, with 11 bases between them. The CDR3 contains 12 residues. CDR3 nucleotides: TGTGCCAGCCAGTATTTCGCCGGGGAGCTGTTTTTT. Its protein product is CASQYFAGELFF.

This clone was seen just once. V and J are TRBV10-3 and TRBJ1-1; D uncertain. Germline CDR1 ENHRY, CDR2 SYGVKD. The V end lost 4 bases, the J end lost 0 bases, and 6 bases lay between the germline ends. The CDR3 runs 13 residues. CDR3 nucleotide sequence: TGTGCCATCAGTGGCGGGTTGAACACTGAAGCTTTCTTT. Residues: CAISGGLNTEAFF.

The chain links TRBV7-2 to TRBJ2-7; D is perhaps TRBD2 (6 bases). The CDR3 is 16 residues long. Trimming cost V 1 base and J 0 bases, with 13 bases left between them. The germline V gene encodes CDR1 SGHTA and CDR2 FQGNSA. The CDR3 loop is CASSLDLAGSSYEQYF. For the CDR3, the DNA is TGTGCCAGCAGCTTAGATCTAGCCGGGAGCTCCTACGAGCAGTACTTC.

This chain joins TRBV19 and TRBJ2-6, with D unresolved. V dropped 2 bases and J dropped 0 bases, with 5 bases sitting between them. The CDR3 sequence is 15 residues long. Germline V gene lookup returns CDR1 LNHDA and CDR2 SQIVND (reference sequence). CDR3 amino acids: CASSIFVSGANVLTF. The CDR3 nucleotides read TGTGCCAGTAGTATATTCGTCTCTGGGGCCAACGTCCTGACTTTC.

This chain connects TRBV7-8 to TRBJ1-2; a weak D match, TRBD1 (6 bases). Looked up from germline, CDR1 is SGHVS and CDR2 is FQNEAQ. V lost 0 bases and J 4 bases, leaving 12 bases between the germline ends. The CDR3 spans 15 residues. The CDR3 DNA sequence: TGTGCCAGCAGCTTAGCGCATGGGACAAGCTATGGCTACACCTTC. This sequence encodes CASSLAHGTSYGYTF.

The chain combines TRBV14 with TRBJ2-1; 10 bases map to TRBD2. CDR3 length: 17 residues. The J segment lost 3 bases and the V segment lost 2 bases, leaving 7 bases of the junction unmatched. The germline CDR1 and CDR2 sequences are SGHDN and FVKESK. This chain's CDR3 is CASSQWTSGDNYNEQFF. The CDR3 nucleotides are TGTGCCAGCAGCCAATGGACTAGCGGAGACAACTACAATGAGCAGTTCTTC.

The gene calls are TRBV7-9 and TRBJ1-1, with D unclear. Germline CDR1 SEHNR, CDR2 FQNEAQ (reference sequence). The CDR3 extends over 11 amino acids. V lost 4 bases to trimming and J lost 5 bases, with 5 bases between them. CDR3 protein: CASSSGTEAFF. DNA for the CDR3: TGTGCCAGCAGCTCCGGGACTGAAGCTTTCTTT.

J is TRBJ2-5 and V is TRBV7-8; no definite D call. CDR1 is SGHVS and CDR2 is FQNEAQ in the germline V gene. Trimming shortened V by 1 base and J by 5 bases, and 14 bases separated the two germline ends. The CDR3 covers 15 residues. CDR3 sequence (DNA): TGTGCCAGCAGCTTAGAGAGTTTACTATGGGAGACCCAGTACTTC. It specifies CASSLESLLWETQYF.

The chain links TRBV27 to TRBJ2-7; D is ambiguous. Trimming removed 9 bases from V and 0 bases from J, with 9 bases in between. CDR1 and CDR2 from the germline V gene are MNHEY and SMNVEV (reference sequence). The CDR3 has 12 amino acids. CDR3 in DNA: TGTGCCAGGGGCCTCGGCTCCTACGAGCAGTACTTC. Amino acid sequence: CARGLGSYEQYF.

This clone was observed once. This sequence joins TRBV5-1 and TRBJ1-4; D might be TRBD1 (5 bases). Germline V gene lookup returns CDR1 SGHRS and CDR2 YFSETQ. The V end was cut by 2 bases, the J end by 0 bases, with 11 bases between. The CDR3 length is 16 residues. CDR3 DNA sequence: TGCGCCAGCAGCTTCGGCAGGGCTTCAACTAATGAAAAACTGTTTTTT. Translating gives CASSFGRASTNEKLFF.

The chain joins TRBV5-6 to TRBJ1-2, with D possibly being TRBD1 (6 bases). Germline CDR1 reads SGHDT; CDR2 reads YYEEEE. V lost 2 bases, J lost 2 bases, and 16 bases lay in between. The CDR3 is 16 residues long. DNA for the CDR3: TGTGCCAGCAGCTTCGGGACAACCGGACCAAACTATGGCTACACCTTC. Translation gives CASSFGTTGPNYGYTF.

The chain uses TRBV5-4 and TRBJ2-3; D call uncertain. V was shortened by 2 bases and J by 0 bases, with 7 bases between the two germline ends. Germline lookup yields CDR1 SGHNT and CDR2 YYREEE (reference sequence). The CDR3 spans 14 residues. CDR3 sequence: CASSFPGSTDTQYF. The CDR3 DNA is TGTGCCAGCAGCTTTCCCGGGAGCACAGATACGCAGTATTTT.

The V gene is TRBV9, the J gene TRBJ2-7, with 8 bases fitting TRBD1. In germline, CDR1 is SGDLS, CDR2 YYNGEE. Trimming cost V 0 bases and J 3 bases; bases outside gene matches: 5. This CDR3 contains 15 residues. The CDR3 sequence is CASSVDRTGSYEQYF. CDR3 DNA sequence: TGTGCCAGCAGCGTAGATAGGACAGGGAGCTACGAGCAGTACTTC.

The V and J genes are TRBV4-1 and TRBJ1-6, with no clear D. Trimming cost V 8 bases and J 7 bases, with 21 bases left between them. The CDR3 is 16 amino acids. Germline V CDR1 and CDR2: MGHRA, YSYEKL. The CDR3 DNA is TGCGCCAGCTCCCGGGTTGGTTTAGGTTCCAATTCACCCCTCCACTTT. Its translation is CASSRVGLGSNSPLHF.

The rearrangement joins TRBV28 to TRBJ2-3, with TRBD1 identical over 7 bases. Losses at the gene ends were 5 bases for V and 6 bases for J; bases not matched to a gene: 8. Germline loops: CDR1 MDHEN, CDR2 SYDVKM. CDR3 length equals 14 residues. The CDR3 DNA reads TGTGCCAGCAGTGTAGCAGGGGGTTCGGATACGCAGTATTTT. This gives the protein CASSVAGGSDTQYF. Full variable domain (outside the CDR3, taken from reference TRBV28 and TRBJ2-3): DVKVTQSSRYLVKRTGEKVFLECVQDMDHENMFWYRQDPGLGLRLIYFSYDVKMKEKGDIPEGYSVSREKKERFSLILESASTNQTSMYLCASSVAGGSDTQYFGPGTRLTVL.

The chain joins TRBV27 to TRBJ2-7; 14 bases map to TRBD2. CDR1 MNHEY and CDR2 SMNVEV come from the germline V gene (reference sequence). V lost 2 bases and J lost 9; bases outside the gene matches: 3. The CDR3 covers 14 residues. CDR3 residues: CASSLGTSGSGQYF. In nucleotides, the CDR3 is TGTGCCAGCAGTTTAGGGACTAGCGGGAGTGGGCAGTACTTC.

V usage is TRBV5-5 and J usage is TRBJ2-5; a weak D match, TRBD1 (6 bases). Trimming removed 2 bases at V and 5 bases at J, with 13 bases between. CDR1 is SGHKS, CDR2 YYEKEE, per germline (reference sequence). The CDR3 sequence is 14 residues long. CDR3 sequence reads: CASSFAGDMETQYF. CDR3 in DNA: TGTGCCAGCAGCTTTGCAGGGGATATGGAGACCCAGTACTTC.

V is TRBV6-4 and J is TRBJ2-1; 10 bases map to TRBD2. The CDR3 loop spans 20 amino acids. The V and J ends lost 0 bases and 0 bases, in that order; junction bases with no gene match: 11. CDR1 and CDR2 from the germline V gene are MRHNA and SNTAGT. The CDR3 protein is CASSDSRLAGPGHSYNEQFF. The CDR3 DNA reads as TGTGCCAGCAGTGACTCAAGACTAGCGGGCCCGGGGCACTCCTACAATGAGCAGTTCTTC.

The chain couples TRBV5-1 to TRBJ1-6, with TRBD1 as a possible D gene (6 bases). V was trimmed by 0 bases and J by 10 bases, leaving 14 bases between them. This CDR3 contains 15 residues. Germline lookup yields CDR1 SGHRS and CDR2 YFSETQ. In DNA, the CDR3 is TGCGCCAGCAGCTTGGGGGACATGGTGTCATCACCCCTCCACTTT. Translation: CASSLGDMVSSPLHF.